One sample yielded the 7 T cell receptor beta chains listed below, sequenced in a study of identical twins (dated by TCRdb to the mid-2010s). Library preparation used 5' RACE. Sequencing was carried out with an Illumina HiSeq 2000. TCRdb reworked the public reads: Q25 trimming with fastp, MiXCR clone assembly, productive beta chains retained. CDR3 protein duplicates are merged, each entry listing the most common genes and DNA. For this sample there are about 550,000 distinct CDR3 sequences; approximately 20% appear just once. The top ten hold approximately 0.52% of the sample. The sample also formed part of further work on yellow fever vaccine responses in identical twins.

The sample consisted of CD4+ T cells sorted from blood. These receptors originate from a woman younger than 30 in good health.

There are many counts of this clonotype. This chain uses TRBV11-2 with TRBJ2-1; D ambiguous. Trimming shortened V by 8 bases and J by 6 bases, and 11 bases separated the two germline ends. Germline assignment: CDR1 SGHAT and CDR2 FQNNGV. This CDR3 is 12 amino acids long. CDR3 amino acids: CASAPQGNEQFF. The CDR3 DNA reads TGTGCCAGCGCCCCCCAAGGCAATGAGCAGTTCTTC.

This clonotype turned up a few times. The chain joins TRBV24-1 to TRBJ2-7; D might be TRBD1 (6 bases). CDR3 length equals 17 residues. V was clipped by 9 bases and J by 4 bases, with 27 bases between them. The V gene's germline CDR1 is KGHDR and CDR2 SFDVKD. As DNA, the CDR3 is TGTGCCACCGCTTTATCCCTCCGGGACAAGGTCGAATACGAGCAGTACGTC. Encoded protein: CATALSLRDKVEYEQYV.

The rearrangement links TRBV27 to TRBJ1-1; perhaps TRBD1 as D (6 bases). V lost 7 bases to trimming and J lost 5 bases, with 14 bases between them. The CDR3 consists of 13 residues. Germline values: CDR1 MNHEY, CDR2 SMNVEV (reference sequence). The CDR3: CASTYRGATEAFF. In nucleotides, the CDR3 is TGTGCCAGCACCTATCGGGGGGCTACTGAAGCTTTCTTT.

This chain connects TRBV24-1 to TRBJ2-1, with TRBD1 matching over 10 bases. V shed 4 bases, J shed 6 bases, and the junction held 8 bases outside the gene matches. Germline V gene lookup returns CDR1 KGHDR and CDR2 SFDVKD. This CDR3 is built from 16 residues. CDR3 amino acids: CATSEPGTGVGNEQFF. In DNA form, the CDR3 reads TGTGCCACCAGTGAACCCGGGACAGGGGTAGGCAATGAGCAGTTCTTC.

The rearrangement links TRBV9 to TRBJ2-2, with 10 bases matching TRBD2. CDR1 and CDR2 (germline): SGDLS, YYNGEE. Losses at the gene ends were 1 base for V and 3 bases for J; bases not matched to a gene: 3. CDR3 length: 16 amino acids. CDR3 coding DNA: TGTGCCAGCAGCGTAAGCGGGAGGGCCGACACCGGGGAGCTGTTTTTT. Its translation is CASSVSGRADTGELFF.

This clonotype is a singleton in its sample. V and J are TRBV7-2 and TRBJ2-1; D uncertain. V shed 1 base and J shed 6 bases, with 13 bases lying between them. From germline, CDR1 is SGHTA and CDR2 FQGNSA. This CDR3 contains 15 residues. The CDR3 region is CASSLDSRSVNEQFF. The CDR3, as DNA: TGTGCCAGCAGCTTAGATTCCAGGTCCGTCAATGAGCAGTTCTTC.

V is TRBV11-2 and J is TRBJ2-7; D tentatively reads TRBD1 or TRBD2 (5 bases each). The CDR3 contains 13 residues. The V and J ends lost 1 base and 3 bases respectively, with 7 bases between them. CDR1 SGHAT and CDR2 FQNNGV come from the germline V gene. CDR3 DNA sequence: TGTGCCAGCAGCTTAGGAGGGGTCTACGAGCAGTACGTC. Its translation is CASSLGGVYEQYV.